Below, one T cell receptor beta chain is given with its context. This entry is derived from a study of blood T cell repertoires in COVID-19. Study-wide context: Italy, Spain and the United States were the sources of the convalescent and acute COVID-19 samples. Sources were T cells, B-cell-depleted T cells, or PBMCs; the material itself was cDNA or gDNA.

Source study methods: Estimation of nucleated cell counts relied on the amplification of reference gene primers. Produced via immunoSEQ multiplex PCR; TCRdb's table is partial and in-frame only. V, J and clone size are taken as reported in that table, and D and trimming were inferred from the DNA itself. The sample yields over 150,000 clones, nearly 80% seen once. The sequenced material came from peripheral blood. The sequence was collected from a woman between 65 and 79 years old with acute or convalescent COVID-19.

This CDR3 reads CARGTGFTDTQYF. For the CDR3, the DNA is TGTGCCAGAGGGACAGGGTTCACAGATACGCAGTATTTT. The chain is built from TRBV2 and TRBJ2-3, with TRBD1 identical over 9 bases. V lost 9 bases, J lost 2 bases, and 3 bases stayed unmatched. The CDR3 extends over 13 amino acids. Germline CDR1 and CDR2: SNHLY and FYNNEI.